The 14 T cell receptor beta chains presented below share a single source sample, sequenced in a study of T cell repertoires in cytomegalovirus infection. MiXCR, applied by TCRdb to the reads, yields one record per CDR3 protein. Found here are more than 650,000 distinct CDR3 sequences, approximately 34% of them singletons; the top ten hold 2.8%. Source material: PBMCs. The source is a human donor in good health (CMV status not recorded). Some clones in this sample may be carry-over from other donors' samples.

This chain connects TRBV3-1 to TRBJ2-7; possible D gene TRBD2, 7 bases. The V end was cut by 4 bases, the J end by 2 bases, with 18 bases between. Germline V lookup: CDR1 LGHDT, CDR2 YNNKEL (reference sequence). The CDR3 covers 16 residues. The CDR3 reads CASSRAGRGPPYEQYF. The CDR3 DNA reads TGTGCCAGCAGCCGGGCGGGGCGGGGGCCCCCCTACGAGCAGTACTTC.

This clonotype was picked up a small number of times. The rearrangement uses TRBV12-5 and TRBJ2-1, with 8 bases fitting TRBD2. The V gene end was trimmed by 6 bases and the J gene end by 5 bases; junction bases not matched to a gene: 12. The CDR3 covers 16 residues. CDR1 is LGHNT, CDR2 FRNRAP, per germline. CDR3 in DNA: TGTGCTAGTGGCCCGGACCCATTAGCGGGACACAATGAGCAGTTCTTC. This encodes CASGPDPLAGHNEQFF.

This chain joins TRBV19 and TRBJ2-1; D gene uncertain. The CDR3 contains 15 residues. The ends were cut back, 3 bases at V and 2 bases at J, with 11 bases in the middle. Germline values: CDR1 LNHDA, CDR2 SQIVND (reference sequence). The CDR3 sequence is CASSMTSPPYNEQFF. CDR3 nucleotides: TGTGCCAGTAGTATGACCTCGCCTCCCTACAATGAGCAGTTCTTC.

This clonotype has more than one count but fewer than ten. The chain has TRBV7-2 and TRBJ2-1; 7 nucleotides match TRBD1. V gave up 5 bases and J gave up 4 bases; unmatched junction bases: 11. The CDR3 covers 16 residues. From germline, CDR1 is SGHTA and CDR2 FQGNSA. The CDR3 here is CASSPSQDRLYNEQFF. In DNA, the CDR3 is TGTGCCAGCAGCCCTTCCCAGGACAGGCTTTACAATGAGCAGTTCTTC.

The chain combines TRBV15 with TRBJ1-5; weak D call: TRBD1 (6 bases). V lost 0 bases and J 8 bases, leaving 14 bases between the germline ends. This CDR3 region has 15 residues. The germline CDR1 and CDR2 sequences are LNHNV and YYDKDF (reference sequence). In DNA, the CDR3 is TGTGCCACCAGCAGAGAGGGCAGGGGCGGGAAGCCCCAGCATTTT. Its protein is CATSREGRGGKPQHF.

This chain joins TRBV7-9 and TRBJ2-7, with 9 bases that match TRBD2. Trimming took 5 bases from V and 0 from J; bases not matched to a gene: 5. CDR3 length equals 15 residues. Looked up from germline, CDR1 is SEHNR and CDR2 is FQNEAQ (reference sequence). The CDR3 sequence is CASSRISGSSYEQYF. The CDR3 DNA sequence: TGTGCCAGCAGCCGCATTAGCGGGAGCTCCTACGAGCAGTACTTC.

On this clonotype: A single base separates this from a much larger clone, so it may be a read error. V gene TRBV7-6 combines with J gene TRBJ2-7; 14 nucleotides match TRBD2. The CDR3 totals 14 residues. Germline lookup yields CDR1 SGHVS and CDR2 FNYEAQ. This CDR3 is CSSSRTSGGYEQYF. The CDR3 DNA follows: TGTTCCAGCAGTAGGACTAGCGGGGGGTACGAGCAGTACTTC. Full variable domain (rest looked up from reference TRBV7-6 and TRBJ2-7): GAGVSQSPRYKVTKRGQDVALRCDPISGHVSLYWYRQALGQGPEFLTYFNYEAQQDKSGLPNDRFSAERPEGSISTLTIQRTEQRDSAMYRCSSSRTSGGYEQYFGPGTRLTVT.

The chain joins TRBV19 to TRBJ2-3, with a possible D match to TRBD2 (5 bases). Deletions cut 3 bases from V and 0 bases from J, with 13 bases between. The CDR3 has 16 amino acids. Germline lookup yields CDR1 LNHDA and CDR2 SQIVND (reference sequence). In DNA, the CDR3 is TGTGCCAGTAGTATTGCGACGGGAACTAGCACAGATACGCAGTATTTT. It translates to CASSIATGTSTDTQYF.

The gene calls are TRBV11-2 and TRBJ2-7; TRBD2 agrees at 8 bases. The trim removed 2 bases at V and 6 bases at J, leaving 9 bases unmatched. Germline V lookup: CDR1 SGHAT, CDR2 FQNNGV. CDR3 length equals 15 residues. CDR3 loop: CASSLSGGAGGEQYF. The CDR3, as DNA: TGTGCCAGCAGCTTATCGGGGGGCGCGGGAGGCGAGCAGTACTTC.

This clonotype turned up a few times. The gene calls are TRBV20-1 and TRBJ1-5; TRBD1 agrees at 7 bases. This CDR3 has 15 residues. V was pared by 3 bases and J by 2 bases, with 7 bases of the junction left unmatched. CDR1 is DFQATT and CDR2 is SNEGSKA in the germline V gene (reference sequence). CDR3 in amino acids: CSARLTGRGNQPQHF. CDR3 nucleotide sequence: TGCAGTGCTAGGTTGACAGGGAGGGGCAATCAGCCCCAGCATTTT.

The J gene is TRBJ2-7, the V gene TRBV27; D is undetermined. The CDR3 runs to 14 residues. CDR1 MNHEY and CDR2 SMNVEV come from the germline V gene (reference sequence). Trimming stripped 8 bases from V and 3 bases from J, with 17 bases between. The DNA for the CDR3 is TGTGCCAGCTACCCGGCAGGCGCCCTCTACGAGCAGTACTTC. Translating it yields CASYPAGALYEQYF.

V gene TRBV7-9 combines with J gene TRBJ1-2; no clear D. The CDR3 loop spans 12 amino acids. Germline CDR1 is SEHNR and CDR2 is FQNEAQ (reference sequence). V lost 4 bases to trimming and J lost 5 bases, with 8 bases between them. The CDR3 region is CASSSDVYGYTF. The CDR3 nucleotides read TGTGCCAGCAGCTCGGACGTGTATGGCTACACCTTC.

J is TRBJ1-2 and V is TRBV11-2; perhaps TRBD1 as D (5 bases). Germline lookup yields CDR1 SGHAT and CDR2 FQNNGV. CDR3 size: 16 residues. Trimming stripped 6 bases from V and 7 bases from J, with 24 bases between. CDR3 coding DNA: TGTGCCAGCAGTCCCAATGGACGGGGGAAGAACGGTGGCTACACCTTC. This encodes CASSPNGRGKNGGYTF.

This clonotype was seen more than once but under ten times. V gene TRBV5-1 combines with J gene TRBJ1-4; 8 bases match TRBD1. V dropped 1 base and J dropped 7; count of bases not matched to a gene: 6. Germline values: CDR1 SGHRS, CDR2 YFSETQ. The CDR3 sequence is 15 residues long. The CDR3 DNA follows: TGCGCCAGCAGCTTGTGGACAGGGCCCAGTGAAAAACTGTTTTTT. The encoded protein is CASSLWTGPSEKLFF.